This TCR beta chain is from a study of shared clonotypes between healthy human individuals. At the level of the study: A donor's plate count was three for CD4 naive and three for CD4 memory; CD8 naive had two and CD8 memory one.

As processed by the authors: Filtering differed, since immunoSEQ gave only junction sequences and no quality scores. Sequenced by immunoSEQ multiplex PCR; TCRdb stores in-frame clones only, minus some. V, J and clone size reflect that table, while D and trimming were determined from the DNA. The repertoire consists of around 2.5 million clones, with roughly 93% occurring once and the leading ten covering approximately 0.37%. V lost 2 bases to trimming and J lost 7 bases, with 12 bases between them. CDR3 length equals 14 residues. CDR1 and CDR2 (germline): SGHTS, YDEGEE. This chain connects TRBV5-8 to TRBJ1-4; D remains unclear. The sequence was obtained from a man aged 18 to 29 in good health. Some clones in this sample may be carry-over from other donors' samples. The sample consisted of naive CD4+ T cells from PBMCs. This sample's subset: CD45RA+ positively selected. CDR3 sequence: CASSFLIPGEKLFF. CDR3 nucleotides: TGTGCCAGCAGCTTTCTAATCCCGGGTGAAAAACTGTTTTTT.